The 19 T cell receptor beta chains presented below share a single source sample, sequenced in a study of shared clonotypes between healthy human individuals. The naive CD8 fraction comprised CD45RO-negative cells positively selected for CCR7 and excluded terminally differentiated effector memory CD45RA+ cells. Sequencing used immunoSEQ multiplex PCR; TCRdb keeps in-frame clones, though not all of them. Among around 2,000,000 clones listed, about 95% were seen once. Sequencing used naive CD8+ T cells sorted from blood. These receptors all come from a man aged 18 to 30 in good health.

The V and J genes are TRBV20-1 and TRBJ1-1; unclear D gene. This CDR3 is 11 amino acids long. V was pared by 6 bases and J by 6 bases, with 11 bases between. The germline CDR1 and CDR2 sequences are DFQATT and SNEGSKA (reference sequence). The CDR3: CSAPFYAEAFF. The CDR3 coding sequence is TGCAGTGCCCCTTTTTACGCTGAAGCTTTCTTT.

In the case of this clone: Other nucleotide sequences from this sample produce the same CDR3. This sequence joins TRBV5-1 and TRBJ2-7; TRBD2 matches 7 bases. The V and J ends lost 0 bases and 2 bases, in that order; junction bases with no gene match: 2. The CDR3 runs to 14 residues. Germline assignment: CDR1 SGHRS and CDR2 YFSETQ. The CDR3 DNA reads as TGCGCCAGCAGCTTGGCGGGGGGAGCCTACGAGCAGTACTTC. It translates to CASSLAGGAYEQYF.

Regarding this clone: In the same sample, other DNA sequences code for this CDR3. V is TRBV4-1 and J is TRBJ1-1; 7 bases line up with TRBD1. The CDR3 length is 14 residues. Germline CDR1 and CDR2: MGHRA and YSYEKL. V lost 4 bases to trimming and J lost 1 base; unmatched junction nucleotides: 3. The CDR3, as DNA: TGCGCCAGCAGCCTTAGACAGGGGAACACTGAAGCTTTCTTT. Protein product: CASSLRQGNTEAFF.

The V and J genes are TRBV14 and TRBJ1-2; possibly TRBD1 for D (5 bases). CDR3 length: 13 residues. Germline CDR1 reads SGHDN; CDR2 reads FVKESK. The V gene lost 5 bases and the J gene lost 6 bases, with 13 bases spanning the gap. CDR3 region: CASSEPGIHGYTF. The CDR3 DNA sequence: TGTGCCAGCAGCGAGCCAGGGATACATGGCTACACCTTC.

The chain uses TRBV19 and TRBJ2-1; 8 nucleotides line up with TRBD2. V gave up 5 bases and J gave up 7 bases; unmatched junction bases: 13. The germline V gene encodes CDR1 LNHDA and CDR2 SQIVND (reference sequence). This CDR3 region has 16 residues. In DNA form, the CDR3 reads TGTGCCAGTAGTCTCGAGCTTATTAGCGGGGCTAATGAGCAGTTCTTC. Translation: CASSLELISGANEQFF.

This clone was recorded at least ten times. V and J are TRBV2 and TRBJ2-1; TRBD1 agrees at 7 bases. Germline V gives CDR1 SNHLY, CDR2 FYNNEI. CDR3 length: 17 residues. The V segment lost 4 bases and the J segment 0 bases; nucleotides outside the gene matches: 9. CDR3 DNA sequence: TGTGCCAGCAGTGGAGGGACAGCCTTGAGCTCCTACAATGAGCAGTTCTTC. Translation gives CASSGGTALSSYNEQFF.

V gene TRBV12-5 combines with J gene TRBJ1-5, with 7 positions matching TRBD1. After removal of 1 base from V and 0 bases from J, the junction contained 15 bases not matched to a gene. CDR3 length: 20 amino acids. Germline V CDR1 and CDR2: LGHNT, FRNRAP. The DNA for the CDR3 is TGTGCTAGTGGTTTGGGCAACCGGCTGGCCGACAGGGCTAGCAATCAGCCCCAGCATTTT. As protein: CASGLGNRLADRASNQPQHF.

The V and J genes are TRBV4-3 and TRBJ1-2, with 9 bases aligning to TRBD1. CDR1 and CDR2 from the germline V gene are LGHNA and YSLEER. The CDR3 contains 15 residues. Losses at the gene ends were 0 bases for V and 7 bases for J; bases not matched to a gene: 6. The CDR3, as DNA: TGCGCCAGCAGCCAAGATGGGACAGGGCTGGGTGGCTACACCTTC. As protein: CASSQDGTGLGGYTF.

V gene TRBV7-9 combines with J gene TRBJ1-1; D is unresolved. The CDR3 has 16 amino acids. V lost 4 bases to trimming and J lost 0 bases, with 15 bases between them. Germline V gives CDR1 SEHNR, CDR2 FQNEAQ (reference sequence). CDR3 nucleotide sequence: TGTGCCAGCAGCTCATCCGTCCACCTCATGAACACTGAAGCTTTCTTT. Translating gives CASSSSVHLMNTEAFF.

On this clone itself: Other DNA sequences in this sample translate to the same CDR3. This chain uses TRBV18 with TRBJ2-1; the D gene is possibly TRBD2 (6 bases). The CDR3 extends over 15 amino acids. Germline CDR1 reads KGHSH; CDR2 reads LQKENI. The V end was cut by 6 bases, the J end by 0 bases, with 12 bases between. CDR3 protein: CASSPGGSSYNEQFF. In nucleotides, the CDR3 is TGTGCCAGCTCCCCAGGAGGGAGCTCCTACAATGAGCAGTTCTTC. Using reference TRBV18 and TRBJ2-1 for the parts outside the CDR3, the full variable domain is NAGVMQNPRHLVRRRGQEARLRCSPMKGHSHVYWYRQLPEEGLKFMVYLQKENIIDESGMPKERFSAEFPKEGPSILRIQQVVRGDSAAYFCASSPGGSSYNEQFFGPGTRLTVL.

In this sample, this clone turned up once. The chain employs TRBV6-5 and TRBJ2-1; 11 bases map to TRBD1. The length of the CDR3 is 15 residues. V shed 6 bases, J shed 8 bases, and the junction held 9 bases outside the gene matches. Germline-derived CDR1 and CDR2 are MNHEY and SVGAGI. This CDR3 reads CASSSSGTGGDEQFF. The CDR3 region has the DNA TGTGCCAGCAGCTCTTCCGGGACAGGGGGGGATGAGCAGTTCTTC.

The chain links TRBV10-1 to TRBJ2-3, with a tentative D call TRBD2 (5 bases). The CDR3 runs to 14 residues. Germline values: CDR1 WNHNN, CDR2 SYGVQD (reference sequence). The V end was cut by 0 bases, the J end by 6 bases, with 10 bases between. In DNA form, the CDR3 reads TGCGCCAGCAGTGAGTCCGCCTGGAGGGATACGCAGTATTTT. Translated, it gives CASSESAWRDTQYF.

On this clone: Relative to the germline gene, one junction end is altered; a read error may explain this. The CDR3 DNA is TGTGCTAGCAGCTTAGGGACAGGGCTACAGGAGACCCAGTACTTC. Translating gives CASSLGTGLQETQYF. The chain links TRBV7-7 to TRBJ2-5, with 9 nucleotides matching TRBD1. This CDR3 region has 15 residues. CDR1 is SSHAT and CDR2 is FNYEAQ in the germline V gene (reference sequence).

V usage is TRBV6-1 and J usage is TRBJ2-7; 10 bases are a match to TRBD1. This CDR3 region has 15 residues. Germline trimming cut 7 bases from V and 4 bases from J; bases unmatched to any gene: 10. Per the germline V gene, CDR1 is MNHNS and CDR2 is SASEGT. CDR3 in amino acids: CASTGTTGGAYEQYF. CDR3 coding DNA: TGTGCCAGCACCGGCACGACAGGGGGCGCATACGAGCAGTACTTC.

V and J are TRBV11-2 and TRBJ2-7; unclear D gene. The CDR3 loop spans 12 amino acids. Trimming left V 4 bases short and J 7 bases short, with 11 bases between. Germline V gene sequence: CDR1 SGHAT, CDR2 FQNNGV. The CDR3 region is CASSSYPGEQYF. CDR3 nucleotides: TGTGCCAGCAGCTCCTACCCCGGAGAGCAGTACTTC.

This chain uses TRBV5-1 with TRBJ2-3; D is unresolved. Trimming pared 4 bases from V and 4 bases from J, leaving 16 bases between. From germline, CDR1 is SGHRS and CDR2 YFSETQ. The CDR3 contains 15 residues. The CDR3 region has the DNA TGCGCCAGCAGCCTCGGATCCGGTGGGGCAGATACGCAGTATTTT. Residues: CASSLGSGGADTQYF. The complete variable domain, with remaining parts taken from reference TRBV5-1 and TRBJ2-3, reads KAGVTQTPRYLIKTRGQQVTLSCSPISGHRSVSWYQQTPGQGLQFLFEYFSETQRNKGNFPGRFSGRQFSNSRSEMNVSTLELGDSALYLCASSLGSGGADTQYFGPGTRLTVL.

V is TRBV6-6 and J is TRBJ2-7; possible D gene TRBD1, 5 bases. Germline CDR1 and CDR2: MNHNY and SVGAGI (reference sequence). V was trimmed by 0 bases and J by 1 base, leaving 10 bases between them. The CDR3 length is 15 residues. CDR3 amino acids: CASSYSPTVSYEQYF. The CDR3, as DNA: TGTGCCAGCAGTTACTCTCCGACAGTGTCCTACGAGCAGTACTTC.

The chain carries TRBV28 and TRBJ2-7; the D is unclear. Germline CDR1 reads MDHEN; CDR2 reads SYDVKM. There are 9 residues in the CDR3. Deletions cut 8 bases from V and 5 bases from J, with 4 bases between. The CDR3 DNA reads as TGTGCCAGCGGGGACGAGCAGTACTTC. This codes for CASGDEQYF.

The chain employs TRBV11-2 and TRBJ1-1; D gene ambiguous. V was pared by 3 bases and J by 7 bases, with 6 bases between. The CDR3 sequence is 11 residues long. Germline CDR1 and CDR2: SGHAT and FQNNGV. This CDR3 is CASSFSLEAFF. The CDR3 region has the DNA TGTGCCAGCAGCTTTTCCCTTGAAGCTTTCTTT.